The clone carrying this T cell receptor (beta chain) was observed at least ten times. Via MiXCR, TCRdb re-called the multiplex PCR reads, giving one row per CDR3 protein. The sample has some 250,000 distinct CDR3 sequences, under 40% seen once. Breast cancer patients provided tissue from their axillary draining lymph nodes. The sample belongs to a study of breast tumors, draining lymph nodes, adjacent tissues. Sequenced: axillary lymph node tissue. The sequence was collected from a female donor with breast cancer. Some clones in this sample may be carry-over from other donors' samples.

CDR3 DNA: TGTGCCAGCAGCCCTCCGGCAGGGGTCTACAATGAGCAGTTCTTC. Amino acids: CASSPPAGVYNEQFF. The chain links TRBV7-9 to TRBJ2-1, with a possible D match to TRBD1 (6 bases). CDR3 length equals 15 residues. CDR1 is SEHNR and CDR2 is FQNEAQ in the germline V gene (reference sequence). With 5 bases removed from V and 3 bases from J, the gap between germline ends came to 14 bases.